One TCR beta chain is described in this entry. The antigen is unknown. Unsorted whole blood yielded the blood RNA, and germline DNA was also extracted. V lost 3 bases and J 2 bases, leaving 5 bases between the germline ends. The CDR3 has 14 amino acids. Germline lookup yields CDR1 MDHEN and CDR2 SYDVKM. The sample is drawn from a study of tumor-infiltrating lymphocytes in primary liver carcinoma. Study findings and constraints: Pairs of tumor regions overlapped more than tumor-adjacent and tumor-blood pairs did.

TCR beta cDNA was made from 400 to 500 ng total RNA with a constant-region primer. Three-round nested multiplex PCR performed with slightly modified ARM-PCR produced the TCR beta libraries. A C-beta reverse primer was combined with TRBV1-TRBV30 forward primers in the first two PCR rounds, and each round had roughly 9 cycles. TCRdb reprocessed the multiplex PCR reads via MiXCR and lists one record per CDR3 protein. The sample has about 200,000 distinct CDR3 sequences, approximately 65% seen once. J is TRBJ2-6 and V is TRBV28, with D unresolved. Sequencing was performed on peripheral blood. The origin of this receptor is a woman aged 55-69 years with primary liver carcinoma and hepatitis B virus infection. The CDR3 is CASSFRAGANVLTF. CDR3 bases: TGTGCCAGCAGTTTCAGAGCTGGGGCCAACGTCCTGACTTTC. The full variable domain, its missing parts supplied by reference TRBV28 and TRBJ2-6, is DVKVTQSSRYLVKRTGEKVFLECVQDMDHENMFWYRQDPGLGLRLIYFSYDVKMKEKGDIPEGYSVSREKKERFSLILESASTNQTSMYLCASSFRAGANVLTFGAGSRLTVL.